Presented here are 16 T cell receptor beta chains from one specimen sequenced in a study of response to subunit inactivated influenza vaccine. One entry per CDR3 protein, called by TCRdb with MiXCR from the RT-PCR reads. The sample lists 630,000 or so distinct CDR3 sequences, around 14% occurring once. The starting material was PBMCs from blood, obtained 11 to 12 days after vaccination. These TCRs come from a man over 45 who received an inactivated influenza vaccine.

The chain uses TRBV7-8 and TRBJ2-7; D might be TRBD2 (5 bases). The length of the CDR3 is 13 residues. V lost 3 bases and J 6 bases, leaving 12 bases between the germline ends. CDR1 is SGHVS and CDR2 is FQNEAQ in the germline V gene. The CDR3 sequence: CASSFGEGLEQYF. The CDR3 DNA sequence: TGTGCCAGCAGCTTTGGAGAGGGCCTCGAGCAGTACTTC. Full variable domain (rest looked up from reference TRBV7-8 and TRBJ2-7): GAGVSQSPRYKVAKRGQDVALRCDPISGHVSLFWYQQALGQGPEFLTYFQNEAQLDKSGLPSDRFFAERPEGSVSTLKIQRTQQEDSAVYLCASSFGEGLEQYFGPGTRLTVT.

V gene TRBV20-1 combines with J gene TRBJ1-3; D is possibly TRBD1 (6 bases). Germline-derived CDR1 and CDR2 are DFQATT and SNEGSKA (reference sequence). The CDR3 length is 17 residues. V gave up 6 bases and J gave up 0 bases, with 21 bases separating them. The CDR3 DNA is TGCAGTGCCGCCGGACGGCAGGGGCTGAACTCTGGAAACACCATATATTTT. The encoded protein is CSAAGRQGLNSGNTIYF.

The table lists this clonotype with many counts. The chain recombines TRBV20-1 with TRBJ1-5; maybe TRBD1 (6 bases). The V gene lost 5 bases and the J gene lost 4 bases, with 12 bases spanning the gap. The CDR3 has 13 amino acids. The germline V gene encodes CDR1 DFQATT and CDR2 SNEGSKA (reference sequence). CDR3 in amino acids: CSAWTDRNQPQHF. CDR3 bases: TGCAGTGCTTGGACAGATCGAAATCAGCCCCAGCATTTT.

This chain links TRBV7-9 with TRBJ2-1; 9 bases are a match to TRBD2. CDR1 is SEHNR and CDR2 is FQNEAQ in the germline V gene (reference sequence). V trimming: 2 bases; J trimming: 4 bases; junction bases outside the gene matches: 6. The CDR3 runs 16 residues. In DNA, the CDR3 is TGTGCCAGCAGCTTACGGGCTAGCGGGACATACAATGAGCAGTTCTTC. Translating gives CASSLRASGTYNEQFF.

This clonotype showed up just once. CDR3 nucleotides: TGTGCCAGTAGTGCCCACTGGGACAGCCCGGAAAGCAATCAGCCCCAGCATTTT. Protein product: CASSAHWDSPESNQPQHF. The rearrangement links TRBV19 to TRBJ1-5; 7 positions agree with TRBD1. The V gene end was trimmed by 5 bases and the J gene end by 1 base; junction bases not matched to a gene: 14. The CDR3 totals 18 residues. Germline values: CDR1 LNHDA, CDR2 SQIVND (reference sequence).

This clonotype has only a few counts. J is TRBJ2-5 and V is TRBV29-1; 8 positions match TRBD1. Unmatched junction bases numbered 7, after V lost 6 bases and J lost 4 bases. The V gene's germline CDR1 is SQVTM and CDR2 ANQGSEA. This CDR3 contains 13 residues. The CDR3, as DNA: TGCAGCGTACTAGACAGGGGCCCAGAGACCCAGTACTTC. As protein: CSVLDRGPETQYF.

This clonotype came up a few times. The chain carries TRBV18 and TRBJ2-4; 9 nucleotides line up with TRBD1. Germline V gene data show CDR1 as KGHSH and CDR2 as LQKENI. The V gene end was trimmed by 3 bases and the J gene end by 7 bases; junction bases not matched to a gene: 7. The CDR3 contains 15 residues. The CDR3 DNA follows: TGTGCCAGCTCACCGCCGGGACAGGGATTCAACATTCAGTACTTC. Protein sequence: CASSPPGQGFNIQYF.

This clonotype came up many times. This rearrangement joins TRBV12-3 or TRBV12-4 to TRBJ1-1, with 7 positions matching TRBD1. This CDR3 comprises 14 residues. Trimming cost V 6 bases and J 2 bases; bases outside gene matches: 6. CDR3: CASRKGQTNTEAFF. CDR3 coding DNA: TGTGCCAGCAGAAAGGGACAGACAAACACTGAAGCTTTCTTT.

A remark on this clonotype: A read error is possible here, since a much larger clone lies one base away. The chain recombines TRBV3-1 with TRBJ1-5; 10 bases line up with TRBD1. J lost 6 bases, V lost 4 bases, and 6 bases had no gene match. The CDR3 length is 15 residues. The germline V gene encodes CDR1 LGHDT and CDR2 YNNKEL (reference sequence). Here the CDR3 reads CASSLSRDRGQPQHF. In DNA, the CDR3 is TGTGCCAGCAGCCTATCCCGGGACAGGGGTCAGCCCCAGCATTTT.

This chain connects TRBV6-1 to TRBJ1-2; the D is unclear. Germline CDR1 is MNHNS and CDR2 is SASEGT. Trimming took off 4 bases at V and 3 bases at J, with 9 bases between the two ends. This CDR3 has 13 amino acids. The CDR3 loop reads CASSGFGDYGYTF. The CDR3 DNA reads as TGTGCCAGCAGTGGTTTCGGGGACTATGGCTACACCTTC.

The chain is built from TRBV6-1 and TRBJ2-2; a weak D match, TRBD2 (5 bases). Trimming stripped 7 bases from V and 2 bases from J, with 11 bases between. This CDR3 is built from 14 residues. The V gene's germline CDR1 is MNHNS and CDR2 SASEGT. The CDR3 spells CASIGVANTGELFF. The CDR3 DNA is TGTGCCAGCATCGGGGTAGCAAACACCGGGGAGCTGTTTTTT.

The chain employs TRBV4-1 and TRBJ1-5, with TRBD1 as a possible D gene (5 bases). The ends were cut back, 1 base at V and 6 bases at J, with 13 bases in the middle. Germline V lookup: CDR1 MGHRA, CDR2 YSYEKL. This CDR3 is 15 amino acids long. The CDR3 here is CASSQGGREGQPQHF. CDR3 in DNA: TGCGCCAGCAGCCAAGGAGGCAGGGAAGGTCAGCCCCAGCATTTT.

This clonotype appeared many times. This CDR3 is CASSHESSTDTQYF. CDR3 sequence (DNA): TGTGCCAGCAGCCACGAATCTAGCACAGATACGCAGTATTTT. J is TRBJ2-3 and V is TRBV7-9; D gene ambiguous. V lost 5 bases and J lost 0, with 9 bases in between. CDR1 is SEHNR and CDR2 is FQNEAQ in the germline V gene (reference sequence). The CDR3 extends over 14 amino acids.

This clonotype was seen a handful of times. The DNA for the CDR3 is TGCGCCAGCAGCCAAGATACGGGGTCTGGCTATGGCTACACCTTC. It yields the protein CASSQDTGSGYGYTF. The V gene is TRBV4-1, the J gene TRBJ1-2; no definite D call. V gave up 0 bases and J gave up 4 bases, with 12 bases separating them. This CDR3 spans 15 amino acids. Germline V gives CDR1 MGHRA, CDR2 YSYEKL.

This chain connects TRBV2 to TRBJ2-7; D remains unclear. Germline assignment: CDR1 SNHLY and CDR2 FYNNEI. CDR3 size: 11 residues. The V and J ends lost 6 bases and 7 bases respectively, with 10 bases between them. CDR3 residues: CASRARAEQYF. The CDR3 region has the DNA TGTGCCAGCAGAGCACGGGCGGAGCAGTACTTC.

This clonotype was seen ten or more times. The rearrangement links TRBV4-3 to TRBJ1-5, with unresolved D. Germline V gives CDR1 LGHNA, CDR2 YSLEER. The CDR3 runs 12 residues. V was shortened by 4 bases and J by 7 bases, with 8 bases between the two germline ends. CDR3 DNA sequence: TGCGCCAGCAGCCGAAGTCGACAGCCCCAGCATTTT. Residues: CASSRSRQPQHF.